The 32 T cell receptor beta chains presented below share a single source sample, sequenced in a study of persistence of HIV-infected CD4 T cells. Nonspecific anti-CD3/anti-CD28 bead stimulation represents the broad CD4+ T cell repertoire. CD4+ T cells upregulating both CD40 ligand and CD69 were sorted as responding cells. The antigens for these receptors are not known. The libraries were made with immunoSEQ version 4 in survey mode. TCRdb keeps only in-frame clones here, not all; method: immunoSEQ multiplex PCR. The repertoire includes roughly 48,000 clones, about 87% of them detected once, and roughly 0.46% sits in the top ten. This specimen consisted of CD4+ T cells sorted from PBMCs after roughly 19-hour stimulation, obtained from a patient who received antiretroviral therapy. The receptor source for this set is an adult woman with HIV who was CMV-seropositive.

V and J are TRBV5-1 and TRBJ2-7, with D unresolved. Germline loops: CDR1 SGHRS, CDR2 YFSETQ. V lost 3 bases and J 0 bases, leaving 10 bases between the germline ends. The CDR3 spans 14 residues. The DNA for the CDR3 is TGCGCCAGCAGCTCTCAGAAGAGCTCCTACGAGCAGTACTTC. Translated: CASSSQKSSYEQYF.

The chain recombines TRBV4-1 with TRBJ1-2; unclear D gene. Looked up from germline, CDR1 is MGHRA and CDR2 is YSYEKL. There are 14 residues in the CDR3. V lost 0 bases and J 3 bases, leaving 8 bases between the germline ends. This chain's CDR3 is CASSQETLHYGYTF. The CDR3 nucleotides are TGCGCCAGCAGCCAAGAGACCTTGCACTATGGCTACACCTTC.

This sequence joins TRBV6-1 and TRBJ1-2, with 7 bases that match TRBD1. J was trimmed by 2 bases and V by 4 bases; bases with no gene match: 13. Germline V gene data show CDR1 as MNHNS and CDR2 as SASEGT. The CDR3 is made up of 17 amino acids. CDR3 loop: CASSAPGGGTGNYGYTF. CDR3 DNA: TGTGCCAGCAGTGCGCCAGGGGGGGGCACAGGCAACTATGGCTACACCTTC.

The J gene is TRBJ1-2, the V gene TRBV9; 7 nucleotides agree with TRBD1. The CDR3 totals 14 residues. CDR1 is SGDLS and CDR2 is YYNGEE in the germline V gene. The V gene end was trimmed by 3 bases and the J gene end by 0 bases; junction bases not matched to a gene: 2. For the CDR3, the DNA is TGTGCCAGCAGCGGCGGGACAGCTAACTATGGCTACACCTTC. Its translation is CASSGGTANYGYTF.

The chain carries TRBV19 and TRBJ2-3, with no clear D. The V gene's germline CDR1 is LNHDA and CDR2 SQIVND (reference sequence). The ends were cut back, 7 bases at V and 2 bases at J, with 10 bases in the middle. The CDR3 extends over 13 amino acids. The CDR3: CASNNRNTDTQYF. The CDR3 coding sequence is TGTGCCAGTAACAACAGAAACACAGATACGCAGTATTTT.

The gene calls are TRBV5-1 and TRBJ2-1, with a weak D call TRBD2 (6 bases). This CDR3 comprises 14 residues. Trimming cost V 5 bases and J 7 bases, with 16 bases left between them. Germline V lookup: CDR1 SGHRS, CDR2 YFSETQ. The CDR3 loop reads CASRGTFGLNEQFF. In DNA form, the CDR3 reads TGCGCCAGCAGGGGGACTTTTGGTTTAAATGAGCAGTTCTTC. Full variable domain (remainder filled in from reference TRBV5-1 and TRBJ2-1): KAGVTQTPRYLIKTRGQQVTLSCSPISGHRSVSWYQQTPGQGLQFLFEYFSETQRNKGNFPGRFSGRQFSNSRSEMNVSTLELGDSALYLCASRGTFGLNEQFFGPGTRLTVL.

The rearrangement links TRBV29-1 to TRBJ1-4; D is unclear. V gave up 7 bases and J gave up 3 bases, with 6 bases separating them. This CDR3 is 11 amino acids long. Looked up from germline, CDR1 is SQVTM and CDR2 is ANQGSEA. The CDR3 sequence: CSGSANEKLFF. The DNA for the CDR3 is TGCAGCGGCAGCGCTAATGAAAAACTGTTTTTT.

For the CDR3, the DNA is TGTGCCACCGATACCAGGGTCCGTGGCTACACCTTC. This encodes CATDTRVRGYTF. The chain uses TRBV12-3 or TRBV12-4 and TRBJ1-2, with D possibly matching TRBD1 (5 bases). This CDR3 is built from 12 residues. V lost 10 bases to trimming and J lost 7 bases, with 16 bases between them.

The rearrangement joins TRBV10-1 to TRBJ1-5; D not resolved. CDR3 length equals 13 residues. Trimming took off 3 bases at V and 1 base at J, with 4 bases between the two ends. The germline gives CDR1 WNHNN, CDR2 SYGVQD (reference sequence). CDR3 region: CASSDGSNQPQHF. In DNA, the CDR3 is TGCGCCAGCAGTGACGGAAGCAATCAGCCCCAGCATTTT.

The CDR3 nucleotides are TGCAGCGTTGGCGCCGGCGGGGCATTTCGGGAGCAGTTCTTC. Translating it yields CSVGAGGAFREQFF. The V and J genes are TRBV29-1 and TRBJ2-1, with D maybe TRBD2 (6 bases). Germline V lookup: CDR1 SQVTM, CDR2 ANQGSEA. The V gene lost 4 bases and the J gene lost 10 bases, with 20 bases spanning the gap. This CDR3 has 14 residues.

The J gene is TRBJ2-1, the V gene TRBV27; D unclear. Per germline, CDR1 MNHEY and CDR2 SMNVEV (reference sequence). The V end lost 2 bases, the J end lost 9 bases, and 5 bases lay between the germline ends. The CDR3 consists of 11 residues. The CDR3 sequence is CASSLKGEQFF. The CDR3 DNA is TGTGCCAGCAGTTTAAAGGGTGAGCAGTTCTTC.

The rearrangement links TRBV5-6 to TRBJ2-2; tentatively, D is TRBD2 (5 bases). V gave up 5 bases and J gave up 5 bases, with 10 bases separating them. The CDR3 contains 13 residues. CDR1 is SGHDT and CDR2 is YYEEEE in the germline V gene. The CDR3 coding sequence is TGTGCCAGCAGGGTAGCGAGAACCGGGGAGCTGTTTTTT. Translating gives CASRVARTGELFF.

The chain joins TRBV4-1 to TRBJ2-1; D is possibly TRBD2 (6 bases). The CDR3 totals 15 residues. V lost 2 bases to trimming and J lost 5 bases, with 13 bases between them. Germline-derived CDR1 and CDR2 are MGHRA and YSYEKL. CDR3 DNA sequence: TGCGCCAGCAGCCAAAGCTCCGGGGGACACAATGAGCAGTTCTTC. Translation gives CASSQSSGGHNEQFF.

This clone has just one count. For the CDR3, the DNA is TGTGCCACCAGTGATACAGGGGTGGAGACCCAGTACTTC. This encodes CATSDTGVETQYF. This chain links TRBV24-1 with TRBJ2-5, with TRBD1 matching 7 bases. The CDR3 extends over 13 amino acids. Trimming took 3 bases from V and 5 from J; bases not matched to a gene: 2. Germline CDR1 reads KGHDR; CDR2 reads SFDVKD.

This rearrangement joins TRBV21-1 to TRBJ2-7; the table's D call TRBD2 went unverified against the DNA. TRBV21-1 is described as a pseudogene. This CDR3 is built from 17 residues. The CDR3 DNA follows: TGTGCCAGCAGCAAAGTTCGGGTCTATGGAGATTATTACGAGCAGTACGTC. Protein sequence: CASSKVRVYGDYYEQYV.

V is TRBV19 and J is TRBJ1-1, with D hard to call. The CDR3 extends over 15 amino acids. Trimming shortened V by 3 bases and J by 0 bases, and 11 bases separated the two germline ends. Germline assignment: CDR1 LNHDA and CDR2 SQIVND (reference sequence). This CDR3 reads CASSISSGMNTEAFF. CDR3 nucleotides: TGTGCCAGTAGTATCAGTTCCGGGATGAACACTGAAGCTTTCTTT.

J is TRBJ1-2 and V is TRBV5-1; a weak D match, TRBD1 (6 bases). V was trimmed by 0 bases and J by 8 bases, leaving 11 bases between them. In germline, CDR1 is SGHRS, CDR2 YFSETQ. This CDR3 contains 13 residues. The CDR3 reads CASSLEGVRGYTF. CDR3 in DNA: TGCGCCAGCAGCTTGGAGGGGGTGAGGGGCTACACCTTC.

This sequence joins TRBV15 and TRBJ1-4; D gene unclear. There are 14 residues in the CDR3. Trimming left V 7 bases short and J 3 bases short, with 12 bases between. Germline V gives CDR1 LNHNV, CDR2 YYDKDF (reference sequence). The CDR3 spells CATTEGRANEKLFF. CDR3 sequence (DNA): TGTGCCACCACGGAAGGGAGGGCTAATGAAAAACTGTTTTTT.

This chain links TRBV7-8 with TRBJ1-5; 7 nucleotides agree with TRBD1. The CDR3 consists of 15 residues. V lost 0 bases to trimming and J lost 4 bases; unmatched junction nucleotides: 3. Germline assignment: CDR1 SGHVS and CDR2 FQNEAQ. CDR3 sequence (DNA): TGTGCCAGCAGCTTAGCCAGGGGGGAGAATCAGCCCCAGCATTTT. As protein: CASSLARGENQPQHF.

This chain connects TRBV10-1 to TRBJ2-2; 9 nucleotides match TRBD1. This CDR3 spans 14 amino acids. Germline-derived CDR1 and CDR2 are WNHNN and SYGVQD (reference sequence). J gave up 3 bases and V 5 bases, and 1 base lay outside the gene matches. The CDR3 coding sequence is TGCGCCAGCAGTAGGACAGGGGACACCGGGGAGCTGTTTTTT. It encodes CASSRTGDTGELFF.

The chain employs TRBV7-3 and TRBJ2-1; the match to TRBD1 covers 7 bases. CDR1 is SGHTA, CDR2 FQGTGA, per germline. Unmatched junction bases numbered 10, after V lost 1 base and J lost 1 base. This CDR3 is 18 amino acids long. In DNA form, the CDR3 reads TGTGCCAGCAGCTTAAGTGGGGTGGTGGGACAGTCCTACAATGAGCAGTTCTTC. Translated: CASSLSGVVGQSYNEQFF.

This chain connects TRBV12-3 or TRBV12-4 to TRBJ1-2, with no clear D. Trimming pared 3 bases from V and 11 bases from J, leaving 4 bases between. The CDR3 length is 9 residues. CDR3 residues: CASSLGYTF. The CDR3 coding sequence is TGTGCCAGCAGTTTGGGGTACACCTTC.

About this clone itself: Germline is not matched at one junction end, which may reflect a read error. The J gene is TRBJ1-3, the V gene TRBV6-1, with a tentative D call TRBD1 (5 bases). CDR1 is MNHNS and CDR2 is SASEGT in the germline V gene. The CDR3 loop spans 13 amino acids. The CDR3 is CASSEPGRTTTNF. In DNA, the CDR3 is TGTGCCAGCAGTGAACCGGGTAGGACAACGACCAATTTT.

The CDR3 reads CSVGSSGNTIYF. In DNA form, the CDR3 reads TGCAGCGTTGGATCATCTGGAAACACCATATATTTT. The gene calls are TRBV29-1 and TRBJ1-3; D gene ambiguous. CDR3 length equals 12 residues. Germline V gives CDR1 SQVTM, CDR2 ANQGSEA. Trimming removed 4 bases from V and 1 base from J, with 5 bases in between. The full variable domain, rest sourced from reference TRBV29-1 and TRBJ1-3, is SAVISQKPSRDICQRGTSLTIQCQVDSQVTMMFWYRQQPGQSLTLIATANQGSEATYESGFVIDKFPISRPNLTFSTLTVSNMSPEDSSIYLCSVGSSGNTIYFGEGSWLTVV.

This clone was recorded only once. The chain employs TRBV5-6 and TRBJ1-5, with D uncertain. Germline lookup yields CDR1 SGHDT and CDR2 YYEEEE. The length of the CDR3 is 13 residues. The V and J ends lost 0 bases and 3 bases respectively, with 4 bases between them. The CDR3 reads CASSLGLNQPQHF. CDR3 DNA: TGTGCCAGCAGCTTGGGGCTCAATCAGCCCCAGCATTTT.

The genes are TRBV15 and TRBJ1-4, with D perhaps matching TRBD1 (5 bases). CDR3 length equals 13 residues. Germline V lookup: CDR1 LNHNV, CDR2 YYDKDF (reference sequence). Trimming took 6 bases from V and 2 from J, leaving 7 bases between them. The CDR3 is CATRWGTNEKLFF. CDR3 DNA sequence: TGTGCCACCAGATGGGGGACTAATGAAAAACTGTTTTTT.

This chain uses TRBV18 with TRBJ1-1; 7 bases are shared with TRBD1. Trimming cost V 4 bases and J 2 bases; bases outside gene matches: 7. This CDR3 is built from 15 residues. Germline values: CDR1 KGHSH, CDR2 LQKENI. CDR3: CASSLKTGINTEAFF. CDR3 nucleotides: TGTGCCAGCTCACTAAAGACAGGGATAAACACTGAAGCTTTCTTT. Filled out from reference TRBV18 and TRBJ1-1, the complete variable domain reads NAGVMQNPRHLVRRRGQEARLRCSPMKGHSHVYWYRQLPEEGLKFMVYLQKENIIDESGMPKERFSAEFPKEGPSILRIQQVVRGDSAAYFCASSLKTGINTEAFFGQGTRLTVV.

This clone was observed a single time. V usage is TRBV24-1 and J usage is TRBJ1-5; D is unresolved. Germline CDR1 KGHDR, CDR2 SFDVKD. Between the trimmed V and J ends, which lost 4 bases and 6 bases, there was a span of 12 bases. This CDR3 is built from 14 residues. This chain's CDR3 is CATSDGSRSQPQHF. CDR3 nucleotides: TGTGCCACCAGTGACGGCAGTAGGAGTCAGCCCCAGCATTTT.

This clone was counted only a few times. The V and J genes are TRBV10-3 and TRBJ1-1; D remains ambiguous. The CDR3 has 14 residues. The germline gives CDR1 ENHRY, CDR2 SYGVKD. The V and J ends lost 4 bases and 6 bases respectively, with 15 bases between them. The CDR3 nucleotides are TGTGCCATCAGTGTCAGCGGGGAGGAATCTGAAGCTTTCTTT. Translation gives CAISVSGEESEAFF.

The count of this clone is one. The chain combines TRBV2 with TRBJ2-5; D is undetermined. The germline V and J ends were trimmed by 2 bases and 1 base, with 8 bases remaining between them. Germline V gene lookup returns CDR1 SNHLY and CDR2 FYNNEI. The CDR3 has 14 residues. CDR3 bases: TGTGCCAGCAGTGAACACAGCCTCCAAGAGACCCAGTACTTC. It yields the protein CASSEHSLQETQYF.

This clone was observed once. The V call is TRBV2, the J call TRBJ1-3; TRBD1 agrees at 7 bases. The junction had 8 bases not matched to a gene; V was cut back by 8 bases and J by 4 bases. The CDR3 contains 14 residues. From germline, CDR1 is SNHLY and CDR2 FYNNEI. The CDR3 reads CASCPTGSGNTIYF. The DNA for the CDR3 is TGTGCCAGCTGCCCGACAGGGTCGGGAAACACCATATATTTT.

The chain is built from TRBV4-1 and TRBJ1-5; the D is unclear. Trimming took 4 bases from V and 2 from J, leaving 15 bases between them. The CDR3 runs 16 residues. Germline CDR1 is MGHRA and CDR2 is YSYEKL. CDR3 nucleotides: TGCGCCAGCAGCCGAGGGCCCCAGGCGGGCAATCAGCCCCAGCATTTT. As protein: CASSRGPQAGNQPQHF.